This T cell receptor beta chain emerged from a study of blood T cell repertoires in COVID-19. The wider study: PBMCs, B-cell-depleted T cells, or T cells provided the cDNA or gDNA that made up the material.

Per the original methods: Reference gene primer amplification gave estimated nucleated cell counts. Clones were read by immunoSEQ multiplex PCR, and TCRdb kept only the in-frame ones, dropping some. V, J and clone size are taken as reported in that table, and D and trimming were inferred from the DNA itself. The profile shows about 270,000 clones, around 88% of them singletons. The receptor's source is a man older than 75 with acute or convalescent COVID-19. Sequencing used peripheral blood.

The CDR3 DNA is TGTGCCAGTAGTGCAGCAGGTCGCCTACGGCCAGATACGCAGTATTTT. Encoded protein: CASSAAGRLRPDTQYF. The rearrangement links TRBV19 to TRBJ2-3, with D hard to call. CDR1 and CDR2 from the germline V gene are LNHDA and SQIVND (reference sequence). The CDR3 has 16 residues. Trimming pared 5 bases from V and 4 bases from J, leaving 19 bases between.